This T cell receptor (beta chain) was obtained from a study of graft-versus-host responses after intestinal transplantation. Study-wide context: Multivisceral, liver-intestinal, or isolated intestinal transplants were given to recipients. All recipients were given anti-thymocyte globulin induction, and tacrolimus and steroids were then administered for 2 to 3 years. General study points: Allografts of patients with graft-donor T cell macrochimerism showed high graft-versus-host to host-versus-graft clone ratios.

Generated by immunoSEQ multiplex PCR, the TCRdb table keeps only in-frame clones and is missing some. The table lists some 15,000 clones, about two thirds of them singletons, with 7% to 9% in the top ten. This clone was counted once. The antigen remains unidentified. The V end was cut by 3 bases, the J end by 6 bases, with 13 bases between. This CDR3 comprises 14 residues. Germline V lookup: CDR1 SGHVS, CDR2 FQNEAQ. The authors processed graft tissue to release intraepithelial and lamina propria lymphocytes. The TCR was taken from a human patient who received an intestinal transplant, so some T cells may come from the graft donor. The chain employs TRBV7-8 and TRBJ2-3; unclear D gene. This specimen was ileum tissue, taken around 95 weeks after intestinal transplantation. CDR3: CASSLGPWADTQYF. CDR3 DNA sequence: TGTGCCAGCAGCTTGGGCCCCTGGGCCGATACGCAGTATTTT. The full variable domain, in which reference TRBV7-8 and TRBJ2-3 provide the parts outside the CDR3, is GAGVSQSPRYKVAKRGQDVALRCDPISGHVSLFWYQQALGQGPEFLTYFQNEAQLDKSGLPSDRFFAERPEGSVSTLKIQRTQQEDSAVYLCASSLGPWADTQYFGPGTRLTVL.